This T cell receptor beta chain was identified during a study of cytomegalovirus exposure and HLA in healthy donors. Overall study findings and caveats: Presence/absence comparisons presumed near-even sequencing depth among donors. Most sequenced TCRs were rare (though some public TCRs occurred in many donors). TCR beta chain V- and J-gene trimming was linked, in a later analysis, to a missense variant in DCLRE1C.

For this clone: Its antigen is as yet unknown.

This PCR relied on a set of 60 Vbeta primers and 13 Jbeta primers. Data came from immunoSEQ multiplex PCR; TCRdb stores just in-frame clones and leaves some out. The repertoire holds about 200,000 clones, with almost 70% as singletons. The CDR3 sequence is 12 residues long. Trimming cost V 3 bases and J 4 bases; bases outside gene matches: 1. Germline CDR1 and CDR2: SQVTM and ANQGSEA. The specimen sequenced was PBMCs. This TCR came from a man aged 35-49 years in good health and CMV-seropositive. The chain employs TRBV29-1 and TRBJ1-1; 8 nucleotides match TRBD1. The CDR3 DNA reads TGCAGCGTTGACAGGGGGCGCACTGAAGCTTTCTTT. It is translated as CSVDRGRTEAFF.